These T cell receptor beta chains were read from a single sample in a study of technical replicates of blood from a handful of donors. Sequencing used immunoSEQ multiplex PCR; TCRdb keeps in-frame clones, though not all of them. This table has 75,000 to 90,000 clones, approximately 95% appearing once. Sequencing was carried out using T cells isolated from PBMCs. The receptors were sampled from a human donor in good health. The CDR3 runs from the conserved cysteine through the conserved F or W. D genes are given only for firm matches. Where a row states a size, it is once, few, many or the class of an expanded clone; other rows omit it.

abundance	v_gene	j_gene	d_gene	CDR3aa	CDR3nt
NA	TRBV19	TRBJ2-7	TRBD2	CATRAGGTSGIYEQYF	TGTGCCACTAGGGCGGGAGGGACTAGCGGGATTTACGAGCAGTACTTC
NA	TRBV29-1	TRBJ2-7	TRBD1	CSWWGTGQDYEQYF	TGCAGTTGGTGGGGGACAGGTCAGGATTACGAGCAGTACTTC
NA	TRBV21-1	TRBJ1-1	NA	CASSPGSTEAFF	TGTGCCAGCAGCCCCGGTTCCACTGAAGCTTTCTTT
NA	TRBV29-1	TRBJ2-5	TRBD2	CSGGEETQYF	TGCAGTGGGGGGGAAGAGACCCAGTACTTC
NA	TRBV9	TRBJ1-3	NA	CASSVDIPPISGNTIYF	TGTGCCAGCAGCGTAGATATTCCCCCTATCTCTGGAAACACCATATATTTT
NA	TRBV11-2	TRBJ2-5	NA	CASSIHTGLQETQYF	TGTGCCAGCAGCATACATACAGGGCTACAAGAGACCCAGTACTTC
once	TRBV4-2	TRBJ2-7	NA	CASSHTGQEEQYF	TGTGCCAGCAGCCACACGGGACAAGAAGAGCAGTACTTC
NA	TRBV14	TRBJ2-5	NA	CASSQVTGYFETQYF	TGTGCCAGCAGCCAAGTCACAGGGTATTTCGAGACCCAGTACTTC
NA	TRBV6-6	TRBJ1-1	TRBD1	CASSYRWDRKNTEAFF	TGTGCCAGCAGTTATCGTTGGGACAGAAAGAACACTGAAGCTTTCTTT
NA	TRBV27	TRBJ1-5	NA	CASSFKANPSNQPQHF	TGTGCCAGCAGTTTTAAAGCCAACCCTAGCAATCAGCCCCAGCATTTT
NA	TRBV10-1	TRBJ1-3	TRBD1	CASQGASGNTIYF	TGCGCCAGTCAGGGGGCTTCTGGAAACACCATATATTTT
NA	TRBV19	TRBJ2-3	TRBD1	CASRETGGDTDTQYF	TGTGCCAGTAGAGAGACAGGGGGCGATACAGATACGCAGTATTTT
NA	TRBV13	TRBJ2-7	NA	CASHREQLNEQYF	TGTGCCAGTCACAGGGAGCAGCTCAACGAGCAGTACTTC
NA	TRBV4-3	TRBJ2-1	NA	CASSPVSAVSYNEQFF	TGCGCCAGCAGCCCAGTGTCGGCGGTGTCTTACAATGAGCAGTTCTTC
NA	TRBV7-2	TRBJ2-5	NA	CASSLSMETQYF	TGTGCCAGCAGCTTATCAATGGAGACCCAGTACTTC